This T cell receptor (beta chain) was obtained from a study of blood T cell repertoires in COVID-19. Study in general: Sites in the United States, Italy and Spain provided acute and convalescent COVID-19 samples. Nucleic acid was either cDNA or gDNA, and it came from T cells, B-cell-depleted T cells, or PBMCs.

The CDR3 totals 16 residues. The germline V gene encodes CDR1 MDHEN and CDR2 SYDVKM. The V and J ends lost 7 bases and 2 bases respectively, with 19 bases between them. How the authors handled the data: Reference gene primer amplification gave estimated nucleated cell counts. Sequencing used immunoSEQ multiplex PCR; TCRdb keeps in-frame clones, though not all of them. V, J and clone size derive from that table, while D and trimming were established from the DNA sequence. There are about 310,000 clones in the sample; roughly 87% occur only once, and 1% lies in the top ten. The clonotype originates from a man aged 45-65 years with active or convalescent COVID-19. This sequence joins TRBV28 and TRBJ2-3, with D tentatively TRBD2 (6 bases). The sequenced material came from peripheral blood. In DNA form, the CDR3 reads TGTGCCAGCACCCAATCGGGAGACCCCGTCACAGATACGCAGTATTTT. Encoded protein: CASTQSGDPVTDTQYF.